A single sample gave rise to the 6 T cell receptor beta chains below, sequenced in a study of glioma-infiltrating T cells after dendritic cell vaccination. Clones were read by immunoSEQ multiplex PCR, and TCRdb kept only the in-frame ones, dropping some. The sample shows 65,000 or so clones, roughly 86% of them seen only once. Time point given: after dendritic cell vaccination, including at tumor progression/relapse. Sequenced material: blood, taken after dendritic cell vaccination. The receptors were gathered from a human donor with glioblastoma.

V usage is TRBV9 and J usage is TRBJ2-6; 8 nucleotides align to TRBD1. Per the germline V gene, CDR1 is SGDLS and CDR2 is YYNGEE. V gave up 7 bases and J gave up 0 bases; unmatched junction bases: 6. The CDR3 length is 16 residues. The chain's CDR3 is CASDGDRSSGANVLTF. Written as DNA, the CDR3 is TGTGCCAGCGACGGGGACAGGAGCTCTGGGGCCAACGTCCTGACTTTC.

This clone occurred a few times. The genes are TRBV4-1 and TRBJ1-1, with TRBD1 as a possible D gene (6 bases). V lost 3 bases and J 2 bases, leaving 16 bases between the germline ends. This CDR3 has 16 residues. Germline V CDR1 and CDR2: MGHRA, YSYEKL. Written as DNA, the CDR3 is TGCGCCAGCAGCCAGACCGAGGGGACACTAAACACTGAAGCTTTCTTT. Translated: CASSQTEGTLNTEAFF.

This clone was seen only a few times. This rearrangement joins TRBV6-6 to TRBJ1-1; D gene uncertain. V was shortened by 5 bases and J by 1 base, with 11 bases between the two germline ends. The CDR3 is 14 residues long. CDR1 is MNHNY and CDR2 is SVGAGI in the germline V gene (reference sequence). CDR3 residues: CASSDQVRNTEAFF. CDR3 bases: TGTGCCAGCAGTGACCAGGTACGGAACACTGAAGCTTTCTTT.

The chain has TRBV23-1 and TRBJ2-3; the match to TRBD1 covers 11 bases. TRBV23-1 is assigned to the ORF class and has an uncertain function. Germline trimming cut 2 bases from V and 14 bases from J; bases unmatched to any gene: 9. The CDR3 spans 14 residues. The CDR3 nucleotides are TGCGCCAGCAGTCAAGGGGACAGGGGGAGGGCGCGGTATTTT. Its translation is CASSQGDRGRARYF.

This clone was observed a few times. The chain links TRBV5-1 to TRBJ2-3; TRBD2 aligns across 16 bases. Trimming cost V 4 bases and J 6 bases; bases outside gene matches: 8. The CDR3 is 17 residues long. Germline loops: CDR1 SGHRS, CDR2 YFSETQ. The DNA for the CDR3 is TGCGCCAGCAGCCCCCGACTGGGACTAGCGGGAGGGGATACGCAGTATTTT. Amino acids: CASSPRLGLAGGDTQYF.

CDR3 nucleotides: TGTGCCAGCAGCCTTTCACTTGGCCCTGGGGCGGATGAGCAGTTCTTC. Protein product: CASSLSLGPGADEQFF. The chain is built from TRBV9 and TRBJ2-1, with a tentative D call TRBD1 (5 bases). V shed 4 bases and J shed 8 bases, with 22 bases lying between them. Looked up from germline, CDR1 is SGDLS and CDR2 is YYNGEE. The CDR3 sequence is 16 residues long.